This TCR beta chain was obtained from a study of T cell responses to AZD1222 COVID-19 vaccine. Germline-derived CDR1 and CDR2 are SGHRS and YFSETQ. V gave up 5 bases and J gave up 7 bases, with 7 bases separating them. The CDR3 runs to 11 residues. Sequenced by immunoSEQ multiplex PCR; TCRdb stores in-frame clones only, minus some. The sample records 45,000 to 60,000 clones, over 65% being singletons. The material sequenced was peripheral blood, taken on day 0 of AZD1222 vaccination. V and J are TRBV5-1 and TRBJ2-1; maybe TRBD1 (5 bases). This TCR was sampled from an adult in good health. CDR3 sequence reads: CASRRGNEQFF. In DNA, the CDR3 is TGCGCCAGCAGAAGGGGAAATGAGCAGTTCTTC. The entire variable domain, with the rest obtained from reference TRBV5-1 and TRBJ2-1, is as follows: KAGVTQTPRYLIKTRGQQVTLSCSPISGHRSVSWYQQTPGQGLQFLFEYFSETQRNKGNFPGRFSGRQFSNSRSEMNVSTLELGDSALYLCASRRGNEQFFGPGTRLTVL.